One sample yielded the 32 T cell receptor beta chains listed below, sequenced in a study of human T cells and chemical hapten exposure. TCRdb passed the RACE reads through MiXCR, listing each CDR3 protein once. Of 50,000 to 75,000 distinct CDR3 sequences listed, roughly 11% are singletons. Time point of the sample: patch test 3, about 24 weeks after DPC sensitization. Treatment described: therapeutic diphenylcyclopropenone sensitization with weekly scalp DPC. Here the sequenced sample was whole blood, taken in connection with sensitization to the hapten diphenylcyclopropenone (DPC). The receptors stem from a woman aged 25 to 39 with alopecia areata. Some clones in this sample may be carry-over from other donors' samples.

This rearrangement joins TRBV11-1 to TRBJ1-1, with D maybe TRBD1 (5 bases). The length of the CDR3 is 13 residues. V lost 4 bases to trimming and J lost 3 bases, with 9 bases between them. CDR1 and CDR2 from the germline V gene are SGHAT and FQDESV (reference sequence). The CDR3 DNA is TGTGCCAGCAGCTCCAGGGCTGACACTGAAGCTTTCTTT. Protein sequence: CASSSRADTEAFF.

Ten or more counts support this clonotype. The rearrangement uses TRBV18 and TRBJ1-1; no firm D call. There are 12 residues in the CDR3. The V end was cut by 3 bases, the J end by 4 bases, with 6 bases between. Germline V CDR1 and CDR2: KGHSH, LQKENI. The CDR3 region is CASSPLSTEAFF. Written as DNA, the CDR3 is TGTGCCAGCTCACCCCTCTCCACTGAAGCTTTCTTT. The full variable domain, in which reference TRBV18 and TRBJ1-1 provide the parts outside the CDR3, is NAGVMQNPRHLVRRRGQEARLRCSPMKGHSHVYWYRQLPEEGLKFMVYLQKENIIDESGMPKERFSAEFPKEGPSILRIQQVVRGDSAAYFCASSPLSTEAFFGQGTRLTVV.

The chain couples TRBV28 to TRBJ1-1, with D unresolved. Per the germline V gene, CDR1 is MDHEN and CDR2 is SYDVKM. CDR3 size: 12 residues. The V gene lost 1 base and the J gene lost 11 bases, with 11 bases spanning the gap. The CDR3 coding sequence is TGTGCCAGCAGTTTATTAAGAGAGGGCGCTTTCTTT. Its translation is CASSLLREGAFF.

The sample holds a few counts of this clonotype. The genes are TRBV6-2 or TRBV6-3 and TRBJ2-2; D ambiguous. The CDR3 sequence is 13 residues long. CDR1 and CDR2 from the germline V gene are MNHEY and SVGEGT. V was shortened by 0 bases and J by 4 bases, with 3 bases between the two germline ends. The CDR3 here is CASSYSITGELFF. The CDR3 region has the DNA TGTGCCAGCAGTTACTCGATCACCGGGGAGCTGTTTTTT.

The sample holds many counts of this clonotype. This chain uses TRBV29-1 with TRBJ1-5, with D hard to call. V dropped 4 bases and J dropped 5 bases, with 9 bases sitting between them. CDR3 length: 12 residues. CDR1 is SQVTM and CDR2 is ANQGSEA in the germline V gene. DNA for the CDR3: TGCAGCGTTGCCTTTGGGGATCAGCCCCAGCATTTT. Protein sequence: CSVAFGDQPQHF.

This clonotype was found many times. V and J are TRBV6-1 and TRBJ1-1; D is undetermined. The ends were cut back, 3 bases at V and 3 bases at J, with 11 bases in the middle. Germline lookup yields CDR1 MNHNS and CDR2 SASEGT. This CDR3 is built from 14 residues. The CDR3 region is CASSEDRFDTEAFF. The CDR3 region has the DNA TGTGCCAGCAGTGAGGACCGTTTCGACACTGAAGCTTTCTTT.

This clonotype has a handful of counts. This chain links TRBV7-2 with TRBJ2-7; no clear D. This CDR3 has 11 amino acids. V was clipped by 5 bases and J by 2 bases, with 4 bases between them. The germline V gene has CDR1 SGHTA and CDR2 FQGNSA. This CDR3 is CASSPAYEQYF. CDR3 DNA sequence: TGTGCCAGCAGCCCAGCCTACGAGCAGTACTTC.

This clonotype was seen repeatedly, ten times or more. V usage is TRBV3-1 and J usage is TRBJ1-2, with 9 bases lining up with TRBD1. V lost 4 bases to trimming and J lost 3 bases; unmatched junction nucleotides: 9. This CDR3 is built from 16 residues. The germline V gene encodes CDR1 LGHDT and CDR2 YNNKEL (reference sequence). As DNA, the CDR3 is TGTGCCAGCAGCCGCGGACAGGGGTATCATTACTATGGCTACACCTTC. It encodes CASSRGQGYHYYGYTF.

This clonotype occurred many times. This chain links TRBV12-5 with TRBJ1-6, with TRBD1 matching over 10 bases. Germline V gene lookup returns CDR1 LGHNT and CDR2 FRNRAP. CDR3 size: 15 residues. After removal of 2 bases from V and 8 bases from J, the junction contained 3 bases not matched to a gene. The DNA for the CDR3 is TGTGCTAGTGGTTTGACGGGACAGGGGCATTCACCCCTCCACTTT. Translating gives CASGLTGQGHSPLHF.

This clonotype was counted ten times or more. The rearrangement links TRBV12-3 or TRBV12-4 to TRBJ2-7; no definite D call. The CDR3 loop spans 13 amino acids. The ends were cut back, 3 bases at V and 0 bases at J, with 6 bases in the middle. The DNA for the CDR3 is TGTGCCAGCAGTTTCCCCGGCTCCTACGAGCAGTACTTC. This codes for CASSFPGSYEQYF.

The V call is TRBV7-7, the J call TRBJ2-1; D possibly uses TRBD1 or TRBD2 (5 bases each). Germline lookup yields CDR1 SSHAT and CDR2 FNYEAQ (reference sequence). Deletions cut 0 bases from V and 7 bases from J, with 10 bases between. This CDR3 has 14 amino acids. DNA of the CDR3: TGTGCCAGCAGCTTAGCGCCGGGACGGAATGAGCAGTTCTTC. Its protein product is CASSLAPGRNEQFF. The whole variable domain, filled in from reference TRBV7-7 and TRBJ2-1, reads GAGVSQSPRYKVTKRGQDVTLRCDPISSHATLYWYQQALGQGPEFLTYFNYEAQPDKSGLPSDRFSAERPEGSISTLTIQRTEQRDSAMYRCASSLAPGRNEQFFGPGTRLTVL.

The rearrangement links TRBV11-3 to TRBJ2-1; D gene ambiguous. The CDR3 is 11 amino acids. Looked up from germline, CDR1 is SGHNT and CDR2 is YENEEA. V lost 5 bases, J lost 11 bases, and 10 bases lay in between. The CDR3 DNA follows: TGTGCCAGCAGCCACGGTATAAAGCAGTTCTTC. Its translation is CASSHGIKQFF.

The rearrangement uses TRBV28 and TRBJ2-7; weak D call: TRBD1 (5 bases). Per germline, CDR1 MDHEN and CDR2 SYDVKM. There are 14 residues in the CDR3. V gave up 8 bases and J gave up 5 bases, with 19 bases separating them. The CDR3 nucleotides are TGTGCCAGCTCCGGGTTCCCAGGGTCCCACGAGCAGTACTTC. As protein: CASSGFPGSHEQYF.

This clonotype came up a few times. The V call is TRBV7-2, the J call TRBJ2-1; D is undetermined. This CDR3 spans 11 amino acids. Trimming pared 6 bases from V and 6 bases from J, leaving 6 bases between. Germline lookup yields CDR1 SGHTA and CDR2 FQGNSA. The CDR3 DNA is TGTGCCAGCAGTTTGATCAATGAGCAGTTCTTC. Encoded protein: CASSLINEQFF.

This clonotype showed up many times. V usage is TRBV20-1 and J usage is TRBJ2-1; TRBD2 aligns across 7 bases. Germline CDR1 DFQATT, CDR2 SNEGSKA (reference sequence). The CDR3 has 13 amino acids. Unmatched junction bases numbered 6, after V lost 3 bases and J lost 7 bases. CDR3 amino acids: CSASEGGWNEQFF. CDR3 DNA: TGCAGTGCTAGTGAGGGAGGGTGGAATGAGCAGTTCTTC.

This clonotype was counted between two and nine times. This rearrangement joins TRBV7-9 to TRBJ1-1; D gene uncertain. The CDR3 is 13 amino acids. Germline V gene lookup returns CDR1 SEHNR and CDR2 FQNEAQ (reference sequence). V shed 3 bases and J shed 1 base, with 6 bases lying between them. The CDR3 DNA sequence: TGTGCCAGCAGCTTCGGCAAGAACACTGAAGCTTTCTTT. The encoded protein is CASSFGKNTEAFF.

This clonotype was found many times. The V gene is TRBV28, the J gene TRBJ2-7; 7 bases are a match to TRBD1. CDR3 length equals 15 residues. V lost 5 bases and J lost 2; bases outside the gene matches: 9. Germline V gene data show CDR1 as MDHEN and CDR2 as SYDVKM. CDR3 region: CASSAAGTVTYEQYF. CDR3 coding DNA: TGTGCCAGCAGTGCAGCCGGGACAGTGACCTACGAGCAGTACTTC.

This clonotype was detected ten times or more. This rearrangement joins TRBV20-1 to TRBJ2-7; D is perhaps TRBD2 (5 bases). Germline V gene data show CDR1 as DFQATT and CDR2 as SNEGSKA (reference sequence). The CDR3 is 15 residues long. Trimming took off 0 bases at V and 1 base at J, with 13 bases between the two ends. CDR3: CSARDLEEVSYEQYF. In DNA, the CDR3 is TGCAGTGCTAGAGATTTGGAGGAAGTTTCCTACGAGCAGTACTTC.

This clonotype came up many times. This chain links TRBV6-1 with TRBJ1-4; TRBD1 matches 7 bases. Germline CDR1 and CDR2: MNHNS and SASEGT. J was trimmed by 6 bases and V by 4 bases; bases with no gene match: 8. The CDR3 has 15 residues. CDR3 amino acids: CASSGRGLWDEKLFF. The CDR3 DNA follows: TGTGCCAGCAGTGGGAGGGGGCTTTGGGATGAAAAACTGTTTTTT.

This clonotype was found many times. CDR3 amino acids: CASSFGSSSYNSPLHF. Written as DNA, the CDR3 is TGTGCCAGCAGCTTCGGCAGTTCCTCCTATAATTCACCCCTCCACTTT. The gene calls are TRBV11-2 and TRBJ1-6; D unresolved. Germline CDR1 SGHAT, CDR2 FQNNGV. The V end was cut by 3 bases, the J end by 0 bases, with 9 bases between. The CDR3 loop spans 16 amino acids.

The J gene is TRBJ2-5, the V gene TRBV11-2; TRBD1 aligns across 7 bases. This CDR3 region has 16 residues. Trimming at V came to 7 bases and at J to 9 bases, leaving 20 bases not matched to a gene. Germline V gene data show CDR1 as SGHAT and CDR2 as FQNNGV. CDR3 in amino acids: CASTGRGLRQGIAQYF. The CDR3 DNA is TGTGCCAGCACCGGAAGGGGGCTGCGACAGGGAATAGCCCAGTACTTC.

The CDR3 DNA follows: TGTGCCAGCAGCCCCCCCAACTCTGGGGCCAACGTCCTGACTTTC. It translates to CASSPPNSGANVLTF. The chain is built from TRBV27 and TRBJ2-6; D is unclear. The V gene lost 6 bases and the J gene lost 0 bases, with 9 bases spanning the gap. Germline CDR1 MNHEY, CDR2 SMNVEV (reference sequence). The CDR3 contains 15 residues.

This clonotype appeared many times. The chain has TRBV7-2 and TRBJ2-1; 11 bases fit TRBD2. The CDR3 covers 16 residues. Germline V gene sequence: CDR1 SGHTA, CDR2 FQGNSA. Germline trimming cut 5 bases from V and 7 bases from J; bases unmatched to any gene: 10. CDR3 coding DNA: TGTGCCAGCAGCCTACATAGCGGGGGGGCATATAATGAGCAGTTCTTC. Translated, it gives CASSLHSGGAYNEQFF. The variable domain in full, completed from reference TRBV7-2 and TRBJ2-1, reads GAGVSQSPSNKVTEKGKDVELRCDPISGHTALYWYRQSLGQGLEFLIYFQGNSAPDKSGLPSDRFSAERTGGSVSTLTIQRTQQEDSAVYLCASSLHSGGAYNEQFFGPGTRLTVL.

This clonotype was counted at least ten times. The V gene is TRBV7-8, the J gene TRBJ1-6; D remains unclear. The CDR3 totals 15 residues. V was trimmed by 0 bases and J by 10 bases, leaving 13 bases between them. Per germline, CDR1 SGHVS and CDR2 FQNEAQ. Here the CDR3 reads CASSLADGAMSPLHF. The CDR3 DNA is TGTGCCAGCAGCTTAGCGGACGGCGCCATGTCACCCCTCCACTTT.

The chain uses TRBV7-2 and TRBJ2-5; 10 bases match TRBD1. Germline CDR1 and CDR2: SGHTA and FQGNSA. Germline trimming cut 4 bases from V and 4 bases from J; bases unmatched to any gene: 6. The CDR3 extends over 15 amino acids. CDR3 coding DNA: TGTGCCAGCAGCTCGACAGGGGGCGCGTTAGAGACCCAGTACTTC. It translates to CASSSTGGALETQYF.

The gene calls are TRBV27 and TRBJ2-3; the D is unclear. Trimming took off 6 bases at V and 4 bases at J, with 11 bases between the two ends. The CDR3 totals 13 residues. In germline, CDR1 is MNHEY, CDR2 SMNVEV (reference sequence). In nucleotides, the CDR3 is TGTGCCAGCAGCGCCTACAGCGCAGATACGCAGTATTTT. Translated, it gives CASSAYSADTQYF.

This clonotype came up a few times. This chain uses TRBV10-1 with TRBJ2-5; D is ambiguous. V lost 0 bases and J 9 bases, leaving 11 bases between the germline ends. Germline CDR1 is WNHNN and CDR2 is SYGVQD (reference sequence). CDR3 length equals 13 residues. The CDR3 sequence is CASSESIPGAQYF. The CDR3 region has the DNA TGCGCCAGCAGTGAGTCGATCCCTGGGGCCCAGTACTTC.

V gene TRBV10-3 combines with J gene TRBJ1-2; D remains ambiguous. CDR3 length equals 12 residues. The V and J ends lost 3 bases and 5 bases respectively, with 7 bases between them. Germline assignment: CDR1 ENHRY and CDR2 SYGVKD. The CDR3 bases are TGTGCCATCAGTGACGGGGAGTATGGCTACACCTTC. Encoded protein: CAISDGEYGYTF.

V is TRBV18 and J is TRBJ2-2, with a weak D call TRBD2 (6 bases). Trimming took off 4 bases at V and 0 bases at J, with 15 bases between the two ends. The V gene's germline CDR1 is KGHSH and CDR2 LQKENI. The CDR3 sequence is 17 residues long. CDR3 residues: CASSLRSSVSNTGELFF. In nucleotides, the CDR3 is TGTGCCAGCTCACTACGGTCTAGCGTGTCGAACACCGGGGAGCTGTTTTTT.

The chain joins TRBV12-3 or TRBV12-4 to TRBJ2-5; 9 bases are a match to TRBD2. J lost 2 bases, V lost 5 bases, and 9 bases had no gene match. This CDR3 comprises 16 residues. The CDR3 reads CASSPQRGAVQETQYF. CDR3 nucleotides: TGTGCCAGCAGTCCCCAGCGGGGGGCGGTGCAAGAGACCCAGTACTTC.

This clonotype has a handful of counts. This rearrangement joins TRBV10-3 to TRBJ2-1; 7 bases are shared with TRBD1. Trimming removed 2 bases from V and 15 bases from J; junction bases left unmatched: 4. The germline CDR1 and CDR2 sequences are ENHRY and SYGVKD. This CDR3 is built from 11 residues. CDR3 sequence reads: CAISEEGASFF. The CDR3 DNA follows: TGTGCCATCAGTGAGGAGGGGGCGTCGTTCTTC.

The rearrangement uses TRBV4-2 and TRBJ2-2; TRBD1 aligns across 7 bases. The germline V gene encodes CDR1 LGHNA and CDR2 YNFKEQ. The CDR3 has 17 amino acids. The V and J ends lost 4 bases and 4 bases, in that order; junction bases with no gene match: 12. CDR3 bases: TGTGCCAGCAGCCGGGAGCCACAGGGGCTAGGCACCGGGGAGCTGTTTTTT. Amino acid sequence: CASSREPQGLGTGELFF.